This T cell receptor beta chain was captured by sequencing in a study of cytomegalovirus exposure and HLA in healthy donors. Study details: Roughly four fifths of 398 genotyped donors fell in the Caucasian-associated ancestry cluster.

The donors were healthy bone marrow donors. Comment on this clone: An end of the junction does not agree with germline; a read error may underlie this.

The CDR3 extends over 12 amino acids. Germline V CDR1 and CDR2: SEHNR, FQNEAQ (reference sequence). 60 Vbeta and 13 Jbeta primers were used in PCR. Clones were read by immunoSEQ multiplex PCR, and TCRdb kept only the in-frame ones, dropping some. The sample lists 160,000 or so clones, approximately 77% occurring once. This receptor was identified in a man aged 25-45 years in good health and CMV-seropositive. The gene calls are TRBV7-9 and TRBJ2-3; D is perhaps TRBD1 (5 bases). The sequencing input was PBMCs. The DNA of the CDR3 is TGTTCCAGCAGCCCTAGGGGTGATACGCAGTATTTT. Amino acid sequence: CSSSPRGDTQYF.